The clone carrying this TCR beta chain was seen a single time. As yet, its antigen is unknown. This specimen comes from a study of shared clonotypes between healthy human individuals. The CDR3 has 14 residues. Trimming removed 5 bases at V and 0 bases at J, with 8 bases between. Germline CDR1 reads SGHVS; CDR2 reads FQNEAQ. Using approximately 200 ng DNA, tens of thousands of T cell genomes, the sorted-subset replicate PCRs were run. The method was immunoSEQ multiplex PCR; TCRdb's version includes in-frame clones alone and lacks a portion of them. The sample includes about 820,000 clones, about 91% of them seen just once. General study findings and limits: Rarefaction gave evidence that sorted-subset sequencing remained incomplete despite large depth. Memory subsets had estimated richness that was generally smaller than that of naive subsets.

CD8 cells classed as naive were CD45RO-negative and positively selected for CCR7, excluding terminally differentiated effector memory CD45RA+ cells. This chain joins TRBV7-8 and TRBJ2-1; unclear D gene. Material: naive CD8+ T cells sorted from blood. The sequence came from a young man in good health. The CDR3 here is CASSKTNSYNEQFF. The DNA of the CDR3 is TGTGCCAGCAGCAAGACGAACTCCTACAATGAGCAGTTCTTC. The whole variable domain, filled in from reference TRBV7-8 and TRBJ2-1, reads GAGVSQSPRYKVAKRGQDVALRCDPISGHVSLFWYQQALGQGPEFLTYFQNEAQLDKSGLPSDRFFAERPEGSVSTLKIQRTQQEDSAVYLCASSKTNSYNEQFFGPGTRLTVL.